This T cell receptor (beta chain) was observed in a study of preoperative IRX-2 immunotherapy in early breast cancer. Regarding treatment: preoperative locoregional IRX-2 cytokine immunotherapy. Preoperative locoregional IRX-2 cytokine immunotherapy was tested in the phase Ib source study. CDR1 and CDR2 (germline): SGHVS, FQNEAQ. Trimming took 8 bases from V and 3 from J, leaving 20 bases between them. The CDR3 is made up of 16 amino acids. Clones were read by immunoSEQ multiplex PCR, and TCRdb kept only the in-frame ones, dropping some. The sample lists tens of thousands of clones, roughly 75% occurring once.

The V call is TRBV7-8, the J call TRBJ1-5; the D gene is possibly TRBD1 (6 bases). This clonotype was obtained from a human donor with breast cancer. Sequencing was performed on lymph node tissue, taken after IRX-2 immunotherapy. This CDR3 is CASAKARQANNQPQHF. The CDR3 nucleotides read TGTGCCAGCGCTAAGGCCCGACAGGCGAACAATCAGCCCCAGCATTTT.